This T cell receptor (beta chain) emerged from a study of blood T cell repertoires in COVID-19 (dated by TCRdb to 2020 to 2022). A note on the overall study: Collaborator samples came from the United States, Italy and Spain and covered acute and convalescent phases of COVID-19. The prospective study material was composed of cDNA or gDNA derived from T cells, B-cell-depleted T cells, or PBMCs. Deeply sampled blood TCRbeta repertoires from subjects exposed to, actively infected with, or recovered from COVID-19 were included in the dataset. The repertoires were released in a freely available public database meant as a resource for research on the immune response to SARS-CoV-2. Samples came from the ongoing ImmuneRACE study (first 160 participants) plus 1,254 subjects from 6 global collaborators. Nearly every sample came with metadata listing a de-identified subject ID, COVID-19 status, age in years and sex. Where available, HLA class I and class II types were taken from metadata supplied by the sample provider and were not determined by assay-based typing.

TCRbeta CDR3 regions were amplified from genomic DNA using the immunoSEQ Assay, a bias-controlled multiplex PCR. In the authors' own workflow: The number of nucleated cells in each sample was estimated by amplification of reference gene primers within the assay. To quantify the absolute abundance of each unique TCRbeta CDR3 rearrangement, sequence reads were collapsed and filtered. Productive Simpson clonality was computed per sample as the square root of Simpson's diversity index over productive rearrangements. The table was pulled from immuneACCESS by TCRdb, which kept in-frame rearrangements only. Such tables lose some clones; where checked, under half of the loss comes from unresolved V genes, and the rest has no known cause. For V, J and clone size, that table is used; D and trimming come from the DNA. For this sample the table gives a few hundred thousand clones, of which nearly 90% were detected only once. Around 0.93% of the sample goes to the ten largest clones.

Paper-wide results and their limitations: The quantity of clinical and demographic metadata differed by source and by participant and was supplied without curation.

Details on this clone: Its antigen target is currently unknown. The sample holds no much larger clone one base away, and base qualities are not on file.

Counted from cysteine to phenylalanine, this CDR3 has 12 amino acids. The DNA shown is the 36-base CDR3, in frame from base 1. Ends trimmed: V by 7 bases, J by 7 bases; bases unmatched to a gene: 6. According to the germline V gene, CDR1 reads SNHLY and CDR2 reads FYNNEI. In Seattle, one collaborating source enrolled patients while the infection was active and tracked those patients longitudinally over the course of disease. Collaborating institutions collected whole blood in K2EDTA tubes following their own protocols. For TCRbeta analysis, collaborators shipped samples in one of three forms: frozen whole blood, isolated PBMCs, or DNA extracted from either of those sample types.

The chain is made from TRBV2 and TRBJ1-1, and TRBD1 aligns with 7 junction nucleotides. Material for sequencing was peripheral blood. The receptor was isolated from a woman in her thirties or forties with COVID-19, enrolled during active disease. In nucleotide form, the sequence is TGTGCCAGCAATCGACAGGGCGGTGAAGCTTTCTTT. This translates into CASNRQGGEAFF.